A selection of T cell receptor beta chains follows, all from one sample in a study of STAT3 mutations in large granular lymphocyte leukemia. Produced via immunoSEQ multiplex PCR; TCRdb's table is partial and in-frame only. The sample consists of under 10,000 clones, approximately 87% of them appearing once. Sequenced sample: peripheral blood mononuclear cells. The source of these receptors is an elderly man with T-cell large granular lymphocyte leukemia. Some clones in this sample may be carry-over from other donors' samples. Each CDR3 is given with its conserved first and last residue. The D gene is left open where the match is weak. A clone size is listed for some rows: how often the clone was seen (once, few, many), or a class if it is expanded.

clone_size: NA
j_call: TRBJ1-1
d_call: TRBD1
v_call: TRBV30
cdr3_nt: TGTGCCTGGGGACATGACAGGGCGAGCACTGAAGCTTTCTTT
cdr3_aa: CAWGHDRASTEAFF

clone_size: NA
j_call: TRBJ1-2
d_call: NA
v_call: TRBV30
cdr3_nt: TGTGCCTGGAGTCCCCAGCCGTGGGGTCATGGCTACACCTTC
cdr3_aa: CAWSPQPWGHGYTF

clone_size: NA
j_call: TRBJ1-6
d_call: NA
v_call: TRBV5-4
cdr3_nt: TGTGCCAGCAGCTTGCCTGGTAATAGCCTCCACTTT
cdr3_aa: CASSLPGNSLHF

clone_size: NA
j_call: TRBJ2-7
d_call: NA
v_call: TRBV18
cdr3_nt: TGTGCCAGCTCACCACCCACAGCCAGGGAGCAGTACTTC
cdr3_aa: CASSPPTAREQYF

clone_size: NA
j_call: TRBJ2-1
d_call: NA
v_call: TRBV5-8
cdr3_nt: TGTGCCAGCAGCTTGGGGATGTCCTCCTACAATGAGCAGTTCTTC
cdr3_aa: CASSLGMSSYNEQFF

clone_size: NA
j_call: TRBJ2-7
d_call: NA
v_call: TRBV30
cdr3_nt: TGTGCCTGGAGGGGGCCTTACGAGCAGTACTTC
cdr3_aa: CAWRGPYEQYF

clone_size: NA
j_call: TRBJ2-3
d_call: NA
v_call: TRBV7-9
cdr3_nt: TGTGCCAGCAGCTCCCCCCAAGGGACTACGCAGTATTTT
cdr3_aa: CASSSPQGTTQYF

clone_size: NA
j_call: TRBJ1-2
d_call: NA
v_call: TRBV6-6
cdr3_nt: TGTGCCAGCAGTTACGGCAGGGGCTATGGCTACACCTTC
cdr3_aa: CASSYGRGYGYTF

clone_size: NA
j_call: TRBJ1-2
d_call: NA
v_call: TRBV7-8
cdr3_nt: TGTGCCAGCAGCCCCATTTATGGCTACACCTTC
cdr3_aa: CASSPIYGYTF

clone_size: NA
j_call: TRBJ2-5
d_call: NA
v_call: TRBV6-5
cdr3_nt: TGTGCCAGCAGTAACAGGGACCCGTACCAAGAGACCCAGTACTTC
cdr3_aa: CASSNRDPYQETQYF

clone_size: NA
j_call: TRBJ2-7
d_call: NA
v_call: TRBV27
cdr3_nt: TGTGCCAGCAGTCTGACAGGAGTAACCTACGAGCAGTACTTC
cdr3_aa: CASSLTGVTYEQYF

clone_size: NA
j_call: TRBJ2-7
d_call: NA
v_call: TRBV11-2
cdr3_nt: TGTGCCAGCAGCTTTGGTGGGGGCAAATCCTACGAGCAGTACTTC
cdr3_aa: CASSFGGGKSYEQYF

clone_size: NA
j_call: TRBJ2-3
d_call: TRBD1
v_call: TRBV11-2
cdr3_nt: TGTGCCAGCAGCGGCCCGGGACAGGGCGGAGATACGCAGTATTTT
cdr3_aa: CASSGPGQGGDTQYF

clone_size: NA
j_call: TRBJ2-7
d_call: NA
v_call: TRBV2
cdr3_nt: TGTGCCAGCACGGGACTTTCCTACGAGCAGTACTTC
cdr3_aa: CASTGLSYEQYF

clone_size: NA
j_call: TRBJ2-5
d_call: NA
v_call: TRBV5-1
cdr3_nt: TGCGCCAGCAGCTTGGCCCCCTCGGCGCCGGGCCTCGAAGGGGAGACCCAGTACTTC
cdr3_aa: CASSLAPSAPGLEGETQYF

clone_size: NA
j_call: TRBJ1-3
d_call: TRBD1
v_call: TRBV5-1
cdr3_nt: TGCGCCAGCAGCCCCGGGGCAGGGGGATCGAACACCATATATTTT
cdr3_aa: CASSPGAGGSNTIYF

clone_size: NA
j_call: TRBJ2-5
d_call: NA
v_call: TRBV2
cdr3_nt: TGTGCCAGCACGGCAGTTGAGACCCAGTACTTC
cdr3_aa: CASTAVETQYF

clone_size: NA
j_call: TRBJ1-1
d_call: NA
v_call: TRBV6-6
cdr3_nt: TGTGCCAGCAGTTACTCGATTTCGAGAGGGAACACTGAAGCTTTCTTT
cdr3_aa: CASSYSISRGNTEAFF

clone_size: NA
j_call: TRBJ1-3
d_call: NA
v_call: TRBV19
cdr3_nt: TGTGCCAGTAGTATCTCACAGATTTCTGGAAACACCATATATTTT
cdr3_aa: CASSISQISGNTIYF

clone_size: NA
j_call: TRBJ2-1
d_call: NA
v_call: TRBV20-1
cdr3_nt: TGCAGTGCTGGGGTCAATGAGCAGTTCTTC
cdr3_aa: CSAGVNEQFF

clone_size: NA
j_call: TRBJ1-1
d_call: NA
v_call: TRBV9
cdr3_nt: TGTGCCAGCAGCGTAGAGGGGGTCCCCACTGAAGCTTTCTTT
cdr3_aa: CASSVEGVPTEAFF

clone_size: NA
j_call: TRBJ1-1
d_call: NA
v_call: TRBV20-1
cdr3_nt: TGCAGTGCTATAATGAACACTGAAGCTTTCTTT
cdr3_aa: CSAIMNTEAFF

clone_size: NA
j_call: TRBJ2-7
d_call: NA
v_call: TRBV4-2
cdr3_nt: TGTGCCAGCAGCCAAGATCTTGGATCAGGGATATACGAGCAGTACTTC
cdr3_aa: CASSQDLGSGIYEQYF

clone_size: NA
j_call: TRBJ2-2
d_call: NA
v_call: TRBV18
cdr3_nt: TGTGCCAGCTCACCCGACAGGAACACCGGGGAGCTGTTTTTT
cdr3_aa: CASSPDRNTGELFF

clone_size: NA
j_call: TRBJ1-2
d_call: NA
v_call: TRBV29-1
cdr3_nt: TGCAGCGTAAGGGGAGAGGGGTTCTATGGCTACACCTTC
cdr3_aa: CSVRGEGFYGYTF

clone_size: NA
j_call: TRBJ2-3
d_call: TRBD2
v_call: TRBV13
cdr3_nt: TGTGCCAGCAGCCCCCGCTTGGGGGGGATCACAGATACGCAGTATTTT
cdr3_aa: CASSPRLGGITDTQYF

clone_size: NA
j_call: TRBJ2-7
d_call: NA
v_call: TRBV25-1
cdr3_nt: TGTGCCGGTCCGCCAAGGTCCTACGAGCAGTACTTC
cdr3_aa: CAGPPRSYEQYF

clone_size: NA
j_call: TRBJ1-1
d_call: TRBD1
v_call: TRBV2
cdr3_nt: TGTGCCAGCAGTGCCGGACAGGGGTTTGGAACTGAAGCTTTCTTT
cdr3_aa: CASSAGQGFGTEAFF

clone_size: NA
j_call: TRBJ1-6
d_call: NA
v_call: TRBV7-9
cdr3_nt: TGTGCCAGCAGCTTGTGGGACTATAATTCACCCCTCCACTTT
cdr3_aa: CASSLWDYNSPLHF

clone_size: NA
j_call: TRBJ1-5
d_call: NA
v_call: TRBV5-8
cdr3_nt: TGTGCCAGCAGCTTGGCCGCGGACAGTATAGCACATCAGCCCCAGCATTTT
cdr3_aa: CASSLAADSIAHQPQHF

clone_size: NA
j_call: TRBJ2-7
d_call: NA
v_call: TRBV7-3
cdr3_nt: TGTGCCAGCAGCTCATCACAGGGATCCGAGCAGTACTTC
cdr3_aa: CASSSSQGSEQYF

clone_size: NA
j_call: TRBJ2-1
d_call: NA
v_call: TRBV23-1
cdr3_nt: TGCGCCAGCAGTCTAAGACAGGCGAGCTCCTACAATGAGCAGTTCTTC
cdr3_aa: CASSLRQASSYNEQFF

clone_size: NA
j_call: TRBJ2-1
d_call: NA
v_call: TRBV19
cdr3_nt: TGTGCCAGTTCTTTGAACGGACCAAACAATGAGCAGTTCTTC
cdr3_aa: CASSLNGPNNEQFF

clone_size: once
j_call: TRBJ1-3
d_call: NA
v_call: TRBV6-6
cdr3_nt: TGTGCCAGCAGACCGGGCTCTGGAAACACCATATATTTT
cdr3_aa: CASRPGSGNTIYF

clone_size: NA
j_call: TRBJ2-7
d_call: NA
v_call: TRBV6-1
cdr3_nt: TGTGCCAGCAGTGAAGTAACCACCTACGAGCAGTACTTC
cdr3_aa: CASSEVTTYEQYF

clone_size: once
j_call: TRBJ1-3
d_call: NA
v_call: TRBV4-3
cdr3_nt: TGCGCCAGCAGCCAAGGGGGAGGCCCTGGAAACACCATATATTTT
cdr3_aa: CASSQGGGPGNTIYF

clone_size: NA
j_call: TRBJ2-7
d_call: NA
v_call: TRBV6-1
cdr3_nt: TGTGCCAGCGAGACAGACTCCTACGAGCAGTACTTC
cdr3_aa: CASETDSYEQYF

clone_size: NA
j_call: TRBJ2-3
d_call: TRBD2
v_call: TRBV18
cdr3_nt: TGTGCCAGCTCACCGGTTGCGCGGGGGGACGATACGCAGTATTTT
cdr3_aa: CASSPVARGDDTQYF

clone_size: NA
j_call: TRBJ2-7
d_call: TRBD1
v_call: TRBV27
cdr3_nt: TGTGCCAGCAGTTCAGGGGGCGTTTGGGGAGGGCAGTACTTC
cdr3_aa: CASSSGGVWGGQYF

clone_size: NA
j_call: TRBJ2-2
d_call: TRBD2
v_call: TRBV14
cdr3_nt: TGTGCCAGCAGCCGACTAGCGGGGGGGCTAGGACCCACCGGGGAGCTGTTTTTT
cdr3_aa: CASSRLAGGLGPTGELFF

clone_size: NA
j_call: TRBJ1-3
d_call: NA
v_call: TRBV5-4
cdr3_nt: TGTGCCAGCAGCTTGGACCCAGGGACGAGGGGAAACACCATATATTTT
cdr3_aa: CASSLDPGTRGNTIYF

clone_size: NA
j_call: TRBJ2-3
d_call: TRBD2
v_call: TRBV30
cdr3_nt: TGTGCCTGGAGTTGGGGTAGCGGGGGGGCCTGGGATACGCAGTATTTT
cdr3_aa: CAWSWGSGGAWDTQYF

clone_size: NA
j_call: TRBJ2-5
d_call: TRBD1
v_call: TRBV5-6
cdr3_nt: TGTGCCAGCAGCTTACTTTCAGACAGGGAAGAGACCCAGTACTTC
cdr3_aa: CASSLLSDREETQYF

clone_size: NA
j_call: TRBJ1-1
d_call: NA
v_call: TRBV18
cdr3_nt: TGTGCCAGCTCACCACCACAGGGTGCTACTGAAGCTTTCTTT
cdr3_aa: CASSPPQGATEAFF

clone_size: NA
j_call: TRBJ2-3
d_call: NA
v_call: TRBV5-4
cdr3_nt: TGTGCCAGCAGCTTGGAGGGGAGTAGAACAGATACGCAGTATTTT
cdr3_aa: CASSLEGSRTDTQYF

clone_size: NA
j_call: TRBJ1-1
d_call: NA
v_call: TRBV4-1
cdr3_nt: TGCGCCAGCAGCCAACTTGGCTGGGACACTGAAGCTTTCTTT
cdr3_aa: CASSQLGWDTEAFF

clone_size: NA
j_call: TRBJ1-3
d_call: NA
v_call: TRBV7-2
cdr3_nt: TGTGCCAGCAGCCCCCAGGAAACTGGAAACACCATATATTTT
cdr3_aa: CASSPQETGNTIYF

clone_size: NA
j_call: TRBJ1-1
d_call: TRBD1
v_call: TRBV5-1
cdr3_nt: TGCGCCAGCAGCCCGCGACAGGGAGGGGCCACTGAAGCTTTCTTT
cdr3_aa: CASSPRQGGATEAFF

clone_size: NA
j_call: TRBJ2-7
d_call: NA
v_call: TRBV5-1
cdr3_nt: TGCGCCAGCAGCTTTGCCACTGGACCTCGTTATACCTACGAGCAGTACTTC
cdr3_aa: CASSFATGPRYTYEQYF

clone_size: NA
j_call: TRBJ1-5
d_call: NA
v_call: TRBV7-2
cdr3_nt: TGTGCCAGCAGCTTAATTGGGGTTTCTAGCAATCAGCCCCAGCATTTT
cdr3_aa: CASSLIGVSSNQPQHF